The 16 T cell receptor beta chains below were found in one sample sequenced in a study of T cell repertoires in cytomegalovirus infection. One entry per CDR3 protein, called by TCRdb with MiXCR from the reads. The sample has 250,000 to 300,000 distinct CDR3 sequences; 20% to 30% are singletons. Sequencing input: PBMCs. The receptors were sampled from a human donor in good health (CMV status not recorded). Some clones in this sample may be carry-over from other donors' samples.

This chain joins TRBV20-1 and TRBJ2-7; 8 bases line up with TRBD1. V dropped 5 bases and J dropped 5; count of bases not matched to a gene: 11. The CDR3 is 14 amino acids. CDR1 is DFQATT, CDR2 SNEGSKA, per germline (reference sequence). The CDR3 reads CSAHPGQVVDEQYF. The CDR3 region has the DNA TGCAGTGCTCATCCGGGACAGGTTGTAGACGAGCAGTACTTC.

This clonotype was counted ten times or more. The CDR3 protein is CASSLRPSGYNEQFF. CDR3 DNA: TGTGCCAGCAGTTTAAGGCCTAGCGGGTACAATGAGCAGTTCTTC. This rearrangement joins TRBV27 to TRBJ2-1; 8 nucleotides line up with TRBD2. Germline V gene data show CDR1 as MNHEY and CDR2 as SMNVEV (reference sequence). The CDR3 has 15 residues. V lost 2 bases to trimming and J lost 4 bases; unmatched junction nucleotides: 4.

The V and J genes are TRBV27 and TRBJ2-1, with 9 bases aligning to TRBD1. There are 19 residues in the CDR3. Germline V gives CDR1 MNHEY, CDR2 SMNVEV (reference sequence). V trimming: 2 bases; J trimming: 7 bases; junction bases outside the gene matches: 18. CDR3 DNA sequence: TGTGCCAGCAGTTTAGCGCCAAGCCAGGGGACAGGGCTGTGGAATGAGCAGTTCTTC. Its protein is CASSLAPSQGTGLWNEQFF.

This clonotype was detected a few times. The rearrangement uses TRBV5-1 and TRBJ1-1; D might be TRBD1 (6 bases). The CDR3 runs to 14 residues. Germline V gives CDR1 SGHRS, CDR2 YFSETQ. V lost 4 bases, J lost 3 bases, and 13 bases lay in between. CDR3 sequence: CASSLDPGDTEAFF. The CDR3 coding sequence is TGCGCCAGCAGCCTGGACCCAGGGGACACTGAAGCTTTCTTT.

CDR3 residues: CASSRTSRSYEQYF. DNA of the CDR3: TGTGCCAGCTCACGAACAAGCCGATCGTACGAGCAGTACTTC. V and J are TRBV18 and TRBJ2-7; no clear D. Germline-derived CDR1 and CDR2 are KGHSH and LQKENI. The V and J ends lost 4 bases and 4 bases respectively, with 14 bases between them. The CDR3 totals 14 residues. The full variable domain, rest sourced from reference TRBV18 and TRBJ2-7, is NAGVMQNPRHLVRRRGQEARLRCSPMKGHSHVYWYRQLPEEGLKFMVYLQKENIIDESGMPKERFSAEFPKEGPSILRIQQVVRGDSAAYFCASSRTSRSYEQYFGPGTRLTVT.

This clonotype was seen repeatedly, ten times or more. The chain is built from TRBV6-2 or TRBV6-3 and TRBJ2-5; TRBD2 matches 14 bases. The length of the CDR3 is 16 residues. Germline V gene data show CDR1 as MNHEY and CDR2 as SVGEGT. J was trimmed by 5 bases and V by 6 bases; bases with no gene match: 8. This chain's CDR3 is CASSPRLAGGPETQYF. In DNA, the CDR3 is TGTGCCAGCAGCCCTCGACTAGCGGGAGGGCCGGAGACCCAGTACTTC.

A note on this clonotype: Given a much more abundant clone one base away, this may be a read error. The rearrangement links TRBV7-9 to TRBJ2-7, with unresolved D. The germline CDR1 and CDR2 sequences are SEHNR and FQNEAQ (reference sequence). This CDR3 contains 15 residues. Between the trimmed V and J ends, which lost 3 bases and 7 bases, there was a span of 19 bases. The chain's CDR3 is CASSLCQPGDREQYF. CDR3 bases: TGTGCCAGCAGCTTGTGTCAACCAGGTGATAGAGAGCAGTACTTC. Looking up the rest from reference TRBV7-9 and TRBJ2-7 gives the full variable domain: DTGVSQNPRHKITKRGQNVTFRCDPISEHNRLYWYRQTLGQGPEFLTYFQNEAQLEKSRLLSDRFSAERPKGSFSTLEIQRTEQGDSAMYLCASSLCQPGDREQYFGPGTRLTVT.

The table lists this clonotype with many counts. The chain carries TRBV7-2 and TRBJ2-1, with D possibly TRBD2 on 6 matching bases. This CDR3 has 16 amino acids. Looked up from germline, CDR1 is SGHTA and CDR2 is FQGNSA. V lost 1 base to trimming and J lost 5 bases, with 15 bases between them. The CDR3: CASSLEVRAGDNEQFF. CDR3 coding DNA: TGTGCCAGCAGCTTAGAAGTGAGAGCGGGTGACAATGAGCAGTTCTTC.

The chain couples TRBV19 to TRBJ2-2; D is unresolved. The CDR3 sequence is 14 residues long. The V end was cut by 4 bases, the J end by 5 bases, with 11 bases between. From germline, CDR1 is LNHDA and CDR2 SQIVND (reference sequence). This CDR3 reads CASSTAVETGELFF. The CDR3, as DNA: TGTGCCAGTAGTACCGCTGTCGAGACCGGGGAGCTGTTTTTT.

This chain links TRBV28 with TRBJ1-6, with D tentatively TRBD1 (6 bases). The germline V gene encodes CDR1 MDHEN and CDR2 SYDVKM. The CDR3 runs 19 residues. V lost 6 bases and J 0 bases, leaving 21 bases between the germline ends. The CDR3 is CASSLTTGGASSYNSPLHF. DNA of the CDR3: TGTGCCAGCAGCCTAACCACTGGGGGGGCGAGCTCCTATAATTCACCCCTCCACTTT.

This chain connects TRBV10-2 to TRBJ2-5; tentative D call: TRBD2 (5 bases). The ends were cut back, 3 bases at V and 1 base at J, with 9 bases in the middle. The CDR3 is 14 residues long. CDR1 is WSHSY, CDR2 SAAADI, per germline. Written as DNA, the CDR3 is TGCGCCAGCAGTGAAATTGGACTCCAAGAGACCCAGTACTTC. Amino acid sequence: CASSEIGLQETQYF.

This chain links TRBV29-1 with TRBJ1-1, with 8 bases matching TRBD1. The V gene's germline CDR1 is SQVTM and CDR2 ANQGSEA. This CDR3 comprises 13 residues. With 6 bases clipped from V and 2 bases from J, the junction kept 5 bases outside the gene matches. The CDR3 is CSVDGQGNTEAFF. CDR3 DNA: TGCAGCGTGGACGGACAGGGAAACACTGAAGCTTTCTTT.

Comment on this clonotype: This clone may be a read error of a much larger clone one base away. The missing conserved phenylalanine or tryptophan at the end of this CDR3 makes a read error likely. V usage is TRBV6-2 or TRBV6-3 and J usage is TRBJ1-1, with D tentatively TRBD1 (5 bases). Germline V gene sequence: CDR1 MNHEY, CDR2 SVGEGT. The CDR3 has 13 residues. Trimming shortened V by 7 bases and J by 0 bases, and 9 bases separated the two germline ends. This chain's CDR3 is CASTTTVNTEAFL. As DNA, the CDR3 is TGTGCCAGCACCACGACAGTGAACACTGAAGCTTTCCTT.

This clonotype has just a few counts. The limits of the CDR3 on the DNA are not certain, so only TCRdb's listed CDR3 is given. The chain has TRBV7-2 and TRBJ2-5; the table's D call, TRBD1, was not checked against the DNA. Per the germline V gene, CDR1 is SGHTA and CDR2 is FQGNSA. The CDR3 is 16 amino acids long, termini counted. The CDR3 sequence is CASSLAFGAVKETQYF.

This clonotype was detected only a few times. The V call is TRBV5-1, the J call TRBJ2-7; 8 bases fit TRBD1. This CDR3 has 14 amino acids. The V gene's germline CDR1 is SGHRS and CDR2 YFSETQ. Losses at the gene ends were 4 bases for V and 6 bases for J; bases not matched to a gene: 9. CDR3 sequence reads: CASSVPGQAGEQYF. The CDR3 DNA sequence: TGCGCCAGCAGCGTCCCGGGACAGGCAGGCGAGCAGTACTTC.

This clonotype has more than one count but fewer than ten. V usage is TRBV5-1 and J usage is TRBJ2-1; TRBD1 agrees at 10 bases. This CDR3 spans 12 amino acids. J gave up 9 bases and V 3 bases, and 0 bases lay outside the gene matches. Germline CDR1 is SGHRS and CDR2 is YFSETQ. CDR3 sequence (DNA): TGCGCCAGCAGCTGGACAGGGGGTGAGCAGTTCTTC. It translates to CASSWTGGEQFF.